The 29 T cell receptor beta chains below come from one sample, sequenced in a study of T cells expressing NK-cell markers. TCRdb re-analyzed the 5' RACE reads; it lists each CDR3 protein once, without DNA. Its listing shows roughly 150,000 distinct CDR3 sequences. Sequencing was performed on blood T cells: a sorted CD56 or NKG2C T cell subset, CD4+ or CD8+ T cells, or bulk PBMC T cells (not recorded which). The receptors derive from a man aged 18-70 years in good health.

The chain recombines TRBV5-6 with TRBJ2-3. CDR3 size: 14 residues. Germline V gene lookup returns CDR1 SGHDT and CDR2 YYEEEE. The CDR3 loop is CASSLGYLPDTQYF.

V gene TRBV12-3 or TRBV12-4 combines with J gene TRBJ2-1; with no DNA, the TCRdb D assignment of TRBD1 cannot be verified. CDR3 length: 15 amino acids. Here the CDR3 reads CASSFDRGLYNEQFF.

V usage is TRBV7-9 and J usage is TRBJ2-7; TCRdb calls TRBD1, which cannot be checked without DNA. Germline CDR1 SEHNR, CDR2 FQNEAQ (reference sequence). The CDR3 is 14 residues long. The CDR3: CASSLRTGLYEQYF.

The genes are TRBV6-4 and TRBJ1-3; lacking DNA, the TRBD1 call made by TCRdb goes unchecked. CDR3 length: 15 residues. Germline values: CDR1 MRHNA, CDR2 SNTAGT. The CDR3 reads CASTPTRAGGNTIYF.

This chain joins TRBV15 and TRBJ1-3; with no DNA, the TCRdb D assignment of TRBD1 cannot be verified. The CDR3 extends over 15 amino acids. Germline-derived CDR1 and CDR2 are LNHNV and YYDKDF (reference sequence). The CDR3 region is CATSGDRGSGNTIYF.

V usage is TRBV2 and J usage is TRBJ2-5. The CDR3 has 12 amino acids. Looked up from germline, CDR1 is SNHLY and CDR2 is FYNNEI. The CDR3 loop reads CAFVGYQETQYF.

The chain carries TRBV20-1 and TRBJ2-1. This CDR3 has 13 residues. Germline V gene lookup returns CDR1 DFQATT and CDR2 SNEGSKA (reference sequence). CDR3 residues: CSASTYHDNEQFF.

This sequence joins TRBV6-5 and TRBJ1-2; the D gene TCRdb calls, TRBD1, cannot be checked with no DNA. The germline V gene encodes CDR1 MNHEY and CDR2 SVGAGI. The CDR3 runs to 14 residues. The CDR3 sequence: CASSYTPGTGENTF.

The chain uses TRBV28 and TRBJ1-6. Germline CDR1 and CDR2: MDHEN and SYDVKM. The CDR3 spans 12 residues. CDR3 sequence reads: CASSFSVGPLHF.

The chain combines TRBV6-1 with TRBJ2-5; with no DNA, the TCRdb D assignment of TRBD1 cannot be verified. CDR3 size: 15 residues. Germline V gene lookup returns CDR1 MNHNS and CDR2 SASEGT. CDR3 sequence: CASSKAGGQQETQYF.

The V call is TRBV25-1, the J call TRBJ2-1; there is no DNA to check the TCRdb D call of TRBD1. Germline lookup yields CDR1 MGHDK and CDR2 SYGVNS. This CDR3 has 15 amino acids. CDR3 sequence reads: CASSETGEPYNEQFF.

This chain uses TRBV7-6 with TRBJ2-2; with no DNA, the TCRdb D assignment of TRBD2 cannot be verified. The CDR3 contains 19 residues. Germline V gene data show CDR1 as SGHVS and CDR2 as FNYEAQ. CDR3: CASSFLGTSGVQNTGELFF.

The chain joins TRBV20-1 to TRBJ2-5; lacking DNA, the TRBD1 call made by TCRdb goes unchecked. Per germline, CDR1 DFQATT and CDR2 SNEGSKA (reference sequence). The CDR3 is 14 amino acids. CDR3 loop: CSARWDRLTETQYF.

The chain combines TRBV20-1 with TRBJ2-7; TCRdb outputs TRBD1, but without DNA this stays unchecked. The CDR3 loop spans 15 amino acids. From germline, CDR1 is DFQATT and CDR2 SNEGSKA (reference sequence). The CDR3 reads CSARSYGGSSYEQYF.

The chain combines TRBV4-1 with TRBJ2-4; the TCRdb call, TRBD1, lacks DNA for checking. The CDR3 runs to 16 residues. CDR1 is MGHRA, CDR2 YSYEKL, per germline. CDR3 sequence reads: CASSQSDRVAGNIQYF.

The gene calls are TRBV19 and TRBJ1-3; TCRdb's D call of TRBD1 is untestable without DNA. The CDR3 contains 18 residues. Germline CDR1 LNHDA, CDR2 SQIVND (reference sequence). This CDR3 reads CASSITPARTGNGNTIYF.

V and J are TRBV5-6 and TRBJ1-2; checking the TCRdb D call of TRBD1 is not possible without DNA. The CDR3 loop spans 13 amino acids. Germline V gene lookup returns CDR1 SGHDT and CDR2 YYEEEE. This chain's CDR3 is CASSPGVFYGYTF.

The chain joins TRBV6-1 to TRBJ2-3. Germline loops: CDR1 MNHNS, CDR2 SASEGT. This CDR3 is 14 amino acids long. The CDR3: CASSEDPSTDTQYF.

The chain links TRBV21-1 to TRBJ2-2. TRBV21-1 is labeled a pseudogene. The CDR3 spans 13 residues. The CDR3 here is CASPNGRTGELFF.

The V gene is TRBV3-1, the J gene TRBJ1-6. The CDR3 loop spans 16 amino acids. Germline CDR1 reads LGHDT; CDR2 reads YNNKEL (reference sequence). CDR3 region: CASSQDRGSYNSPLHF.

This chain links TRBV19 with TRBJ2-7; TCRdb outputs TRBD2, but without DNA this stays unchecked. This CDR3 contains 14 residues. Per the germline V gene, CDR1 is LNHDA and CDR2 is SQIVND (reference sequence). CDR3 sequence: CASSIVEGAYEQYF.

The chain links TRBV6-2 or TRBV6-3 to TRBJ2-7; TCRdb's D call of TRBD1 is untestable without DNA. This CDR3 spans 15 amino acids. In germline, CDR1 is MNHEY, CDR2 SVGEGT. The CDR3 protein is CASSYSPGTEYEQYF.

The rearrangement links TRBV12-3 or TRBV12-4 to TRBJ2-3; TCRdb proposes TRBD2, but this gene call is untestable without DNA. This CDR3 has 14 amino acids. CDR3 in amino acids: CASSLYRGYDTQYF.

V usage is TRBV28 and J usage is TRBJ2-1; TCRdb's D call, TRBD2, is unchecked because there is no DNA. Germline CDR1 reads MDHEN; CDR2 reads SYDVKM. The length of the CDR3 is 16 residues. CDR3 protein: CASSLREGLAANEQFF.

The V and J genes are TRBV20-1 and TRBJ1-5. CDR1 is DFQATT and CDR2 is SNEGSKA in the germline V gene (reference sequence). The length of the CDR3 is 15 residues. CDR3 residues: CSATAFVVESQPQHF.

The chain carries TRBV12-3 or TRBV12-4 and TRBJ2-5. The CDR3 has 14 residues. CDR3: CASSLVFGMETQYF.

The V call is TRBV7-9, the J call TRBJ2-1. The CDR3 extends over 11 amino acids. CDR1 is SEHNR and CDR2 is FQNEAQ in the germline V gene (reference sequence). CDR3 amino acids: CASSIIDEQFF.

The chain uses TRBV13 and TRBJ2-2; as DNA is missing, the TRBD1 call by TCRdb cannot be tested. Germline assignment: CDR1 PRHDT and CDR2 FYEKMQ (reference sequence). There are 15 residues in the CDR3. Here the CDR3 reads CASSSDTTNTGELFF.

This chain links TRBV7-9 with TRBJ2-1; as DNA is missing, the TRBD1 call by TCRdb cannot be tested. Germline CDR1 and CDR2: SEHNR and FQNEAQ (reference sequence). CDR3 size: 14 residues. The chain's CDR3 is CASSLGQGNDEQFF.